Here is one T cell receptor (beta chain) with its context. Its antigen is currently unknown. The data derive from a study of T cell repertoires in cytomegalovirus infection. Study-wide background: HLA-C-restricted CMV epitopes, recently identified, and well-studied HLA-B-restricted ones were used by the study. Public TCR beta signatures indicated both CMV infection and matching HLA type. Notes on the study in general: Frequencies of public TCR beta families were cumulated, and this identified carriers of CMV plus the relevant HLA. The response measured ex vivo was dominated by TCR beta clonotypes (HLA-C-restricted and CMV-specific).

The V end was cut by 0 bases, the J end by 2 bases, with 7 bases between. In germline, CDR1 is DFQATT, CDR2 SNEGSKA (reference sequence). The CDR3 spans 13 residues. TCRdb redid the calling of the reads with MiXCR, one entry per CDR3 protein. The sample contains 550,000 to 700,000 distinct CDR3 sequences, about 40% of which appear only once. This clonotype was sampled from a human donor in good health (CMV status not recorded). Some clones in this sample may be carry-over from other donors' samples. Sequenced here: cultured PBMCs, sampled from culture after CMV antigen stimulation. V and J are TRBV20-1 and TRBJ1-2; D unclear. For the CDR3, the DNA is TGCAGTGCTAGAGATCTATCGAACTATGGCTACACCTTC. Protein sequence: CSARDLSNYGYTF.